This is a list of T cell receptor beta chains from one sample in a study of shared clonotypes between healthy human individuals. TCRdb's copy holds only in-frame clones and misses some; the assay was immunoSEQ multiplex PCR. The sample records about 2 million clones, around 95% being singletons. The sample was naive CD4+ T cells sorted from blood. These receptors all stem from a man between 18 and 29 years old in good health. Each CDR3 is given without its conserved first and last residue.

j_call: TRBJ1-1; v_call: TRBV7-9; cdr3_aa: ASSPGAGMNTEAF
j_call: TRBJ2-3; v_call: TRBV7-2; cdr3_aa: ASSFGDPPDTQY
j_call: TRBJ1-2; v_call: TRBV6-1; cdr3_aa: ASSGTGPGVYGYT
j_call: TRBJ2-7; v_call: TRBV6-1; cdr3_aa: ASNTGTGYEQY
j_call: TRBJ2-5; v_call: TRBV5-1; cdr3_aa: ASSLQRGETQY
j_call: TRBJ2-7; v_call: TRBV30; cdr3_aa: AFTSSSYEQY
j_call: TRBJ1-1; v_call: TRBV15; cdr3_aa: ATSRDRRNTEAF
j_call: TRBJ2-7; v_call: TRBV19; cdr3_aa: ASSVSGGNEQY
j_call: TRBJ1-5; v_call: TRBV18; cdr3_aa: ASSPLGREGYSNQPQH
j_call: TRBJ2-7; v_call: TRBV7-9; cdr3_aa: ASSLFGLADYEQY
j_call: TRBJ2-7; v_call: TRBV4-3; cdr3_aa: ASSEGGGLGIYEQY
j_call: TRBJ2-5; v_call: TRBV5-1; cdr3_aa: ASSLVAGTQETQY
j_call: TRBJ2-2; v_call: TRBV6-5; cdr3_aa: ASRQRDRETGELF
j_call: TRBJ2-2; v_call: TRBV4-1; cdr3_aa: ASSQGDRGSGELF
j_call: TRBJ1-1; v_call: TRBV11-2; cdr3_aa: ASSQISTGKNTEAF
j_call: TRBJ2-7; v_call: TRBV6-6; cdr3_aa: ASSFGTGGSYEQY
j_call: TRBJ2-4; v_call: TRBV27; cdr3_aa: ASSLDGLAKNIQY
j_call: TRBJ1-2; v_call: TRBV5-1; cdr3_aa: ASSPAQGGGYGYT
j_call: TRBJ1-5; v_call: TRBV4-3; cdr3_aa: ASSQDLRTLGGEPQH
j_call: TRBJ2-1; v_call: TRBV30; cdr3_aa: AWSTRLAGEQF
j_call: TRBJ2-1; v_call: TRBV2; cdr3_aa: ATRLAEDNEQF
j_call: TRBJ2-7; v_call: TRBV11-2; cdr3_aa: ASSSQTGGWFMNEQY
j_call: TRBJ2-7; v_call: TRBV5-6; cdr3_aa: ASSLGWTSSYEQY
j_call: TRBJ1-3; v_call: TRBV6-1; cdr3_aa: ASSEEFMEVRNTIY
j_call: TRBJ1-2; v_call: TRBV4-2; cdr3_aa: ASSQQATGGYGYT
j_call: TRBJ2-1; v_call: TRBV30; cdr3_aa: AWRGQGAGHNEQF
j_call: TRBJ1-2; v_call: TRBV6-5; cdr3_aa: ASSPNGNYGYT
j_call: TRBJ2-7; v_call: TRBV2; cdr3_aa: AIRGTSYEQY
j_call: TRBJ2-3; v_call: TRBV11-2; cdr3_aa: ASSLWVQGTDTQY
j_call: TRBJ2-7; v_call: TRBV28; cdr3_aa: ASRSGQGSYEQY
j_call: TRBJ1-5; v_call: TRBV9; cdr3_aa: ASSVAGKENQPQH